This T cell receptor beta chain appears in the sequencing data of a study of response to subunit inactivated influenza vaccine. On this clonotype: What it binds is not known.

The V end was cut by 4 bases, the J end by 4 bases, with 13 bases between. The CDR3 totals 14 residues. Study findings and constraints: The study's authors posited that every seasonal influenza vaccination enlists few new T cells.

TCRdb independently ran MiXCR on the RT-PCR reads; one entry per CDR3 protein. The table shows about 700,000 distinct CDR3 sequences, with more than 11% occurring only once. The V and J genes are TRBV12-3 or TRBV12-4 and TRBJ1-1; no reliable D call. Sequencing used PBMCs from blood, obtained approximately 15 days before vaccination. This clonotype was sampled from a man aged 50-60 years who received an inactivated influenza vaccine. Written as DNA, the CDR3 is TGTGCCAGCAGTTACCAGAGGGCGGGCACTGAAGCTTTCTTT. It is translated as CASSYQRAGTEAFF.